Below are 21 T cell receptor beta chains sequenced from a single sample in a study of T cells after yellow fever vaccination. TCRdb called the 5' RACE reads again in MiXCR, with one record for every CDR3 protein. Of about 240,000 distinct CDR3 sequences detected, 6.9% appear once; the ten largest clones hold about 0.9%. The sample was CD4+ T cells sorted from PBMCs, taken 15 days after the yellow fever booster vaccination. These receptors came from a man aged 25 to 40 who received the YFV17D yellow fever vaccine.

This clonotype has more than one count but fewer than ten. This chain joins TRBV12-3 or TRBV12-4 and TRBJ2-7; 10 bases are shared with TRBD1. V lost 5 bases and J lost 5; bases outside the gene matches: 12. The CDR3 runs 16 residues. CDR3 loop: CASSRRLRDRGHEQYF. As DNA, the CDR3 is TGTGCCAGCAGTCGAAGGCTCCGGGACAGGGGTCACGAGCAGTACTTC.

In this sample, this clonotype turned up a few times. J is TRBJ2-1 and V is TRBV5-1; D is uncertain. CDR3 length: 13 residues. Trimming removed 1 base from V and 7 bases from J, with 9 bases in between. Looked up from germline, CDR1 is SGHRS and CDR2 is YFSETQ. The CDR3 coding sequence is TGCGCCAGCAGCTTGTTAGGGCCTAATGAGCAGTTCTTC. Translation gives CASSLLGPNEQFF.

This clonotype was observed a handful of times. The chain joins TRBV11-2 to TRBJ1-1; no clear D. Germline assignment: CDR1 SGHAT and CDR2 FQNNGV. The CDR3 extends over 14 amino acids. Deletions cut 4 bases from V and 1 base from J, with 10 bases between. The CDR3 DNA sequence: TGTGCCAGCAGCTCAGGACGGGGGAACACTGAAGCTTTCTTT. It specifies CASSSGRGNTEAFF. The full variable domain, with the rest looked up from reference TRBV11-2 and TRBJ1-1, is EAGVAQSPRYKIIEKRQSVAFWCNPISGHATLYWYQQILGQGPKLLIQFQNNGVVDDSQLPKDRFSAERLKGVDSTLKIQPAKLEDSAVYLCASSSGRGNTEAFFGQGTRLTVV.

There are a few counts of this clonotype. The J gene is TRBJ2-2, the V gene TRBV20-1; 7 positions match TRBD2. The CDR3 runs to 15 residues. Germline trimming cut 8 bases from V and 0 bases from J; bases unmatched to any gene: 9. Germline V CDR1 and CDR2: DFQATT, SNEGSKA (reference sequence). CDR3 protein: CSSPSGAPNTGELFF. The DNA for the CDR3 is TGCAGTTCCCCCAGCGGGGCACCGAACACCGGGGAGCTGTTTTTT.

This clonotype came up many times. The chain joins TRBV7-2 to TRBJ2-1; 8 bases line up with TRBD2. This CDR3 has 17 amino acids. CDR1 is SGHTA and CDR2 is FQGNSA in the germline V gene. V lost 5 bases and J lost 1; bases outside the gene matches: 10. CDR3 protein: CASSPILREESYNEQFF. For the CDR3, the DNA is TGTGCCAGCAGCCCTATTCTGCGGGAGGAATCCTACAATGAGCAGTTCTTC.

This clonotype was recorded a few times. The chain recombines TRBV10-2 with TRBJ2-2; unclear D gene. V lost 4 bases and J 3 bases, leaving 12 bases between the germline ends. Germline V gene sequence: CDR1 WSHSY, CDR2 SAAADI. This CDR3 spans 15 amino acids. For the CDR3, the DNA is TGCGCCAGCAGTGTGGCTAGGCCAGACACCGGGGAGCTGTTTTTT. This sequence encodes CASSVARPDTGELFF.

Ten or more counts support this clonotype. This chain joins TRBV20-1 and TRBJ1-5; D gene unclear. Germline values: CDR1 DFQATT, CDR2 SNEGSKA (reference sequence). V was cut by 4 bases and J by 4 bases, with 11 bases left in between. The length of the CDR3 is 13 residues. CDR3: CSAKQQSNQPQHF. DNA for the CDR3: TGCAGTGCTAAGCAACAGAGTAATCAGCCCCAGCATTTT.

This clonotype showed up just a few times. The J gene is TRBJ1-5, the V gene TRBV6-1; 8 nucleotides align to TRBD1. The CDR3 contains 16 residues. With 0 bases clipped from V and 4 bases from J, the junction kept 5 bases outside the gene matches. CDR1 and CDR2 (germline): MNHNS, SASEGT. CDR3 amino acids: CASSEAPQGANQPQHF. CDR3 nucleotide sequence: TGTGCCAGCAGTGAAGCCCCCCAGGGGGCTAATCAGCCCCAGCATTTT.

This clonotype was seen more than once but under ten times. The rearrangement uses TRBV5-6 and TRBJ2-1; D tentatively reads TRBD1 or TRBD2 (5 bases each). Trimming removed 1 base at V and 9 bases at J, with 17 bases between. CDR1 and CDR2 (germline): SGHDT, YYEEEE. This CDR3 comprises 15 residues. In DNA, the CDR3 is TGTGCCAGCAGCTTGCCCCGGGACCCGTACGGTGAGCAGTTCTTC. Translated: CASSLPRDPYGEQFF.

This rearrangement joins TRBV11-2 to TRBJ2-3, with TRBD2 identical over 12 bases. The CDR3 extends over 19 amino acids. V lost 7 bases to trimming and J lost 0 bases; unmatched junction nucleotides: 14. The V gene's germline CDR1 is SGHAT and CDR2 FQNNGV. CDR3 sequence reads: CASTLPGLAGPPSTDTQYF. CDR3 bases: TGTGCCAGCACCCTCCCGGGACTAGCGGGTCCGCCTAGCACAGATACGCAGTATTTT.

This clonotype was observed at least ten times. The rearrangement joins TRBV6-2 or TRBV6-3 to TRBJ2-5, with 11 bases fitting TRBD1. CDR3 length equals 19 residues. V trimming: 4 bases; J trimming: 2 bases; junction bases outside the gene matches: 15. The germline V gene encodes CDR1 MNHEY and CDR2 SVGEGT. CDR3 loop: CASSSFRLGQGAWQETQYF. The CDR3 region has the DNA TGTGCCAGCAGTTCCTTCCGTCTCGGACAGGGGGCCTGGCAAGAGACCCAGTACTTC.

This clonotype was counted only a few times. The V gene is TRBV6-4, the J gene TRBJ2-1; perhaps TRBD1 as D (5 bases). With 7 bases removed from V and 4 bases from J, the gap between germline ends came to 17 bases. Per the germline V gene, CDR1 is MRHNA and CDR2 is SNTAGT. The CDR3 runs to 15 residues. The CDR3 DNA is TGTGCCAGCATCCACAGGTGCTACCTTTACAATGAGCAGTTCTTC. Amino acids: CASIHRCYLYNEQFF.

V is TRBV11-2 and J is TRBJ2-6, with a weak D call TRBD2 (5 bases). V was pared by 3 bases and J by 4 bases, with 22 bases between. CDR3 length equals 19 residues. Germline V gene lookup returns CDR1 SGHAT and CDR2 FQNNGV. DNA of the CDR3: TGTGCCAGCAGCTTTGAAGCGTGGAGGAACCGCGCCGGGGCCAACGTCCTGACTTTC. Its protein is CASSFEAWRNRAGANVLTF.

This clonotype has a handful of counts. The chain links TRBV5-1 to TRBJ2-1; TRBD1 aligns across 8 bases. The germline V gene has CDR1 SGHRS and CDR2 YFSETQ. The CDR3 is 15 residues long. Trimming cost V 4 bases and J 4 bases; bases outside gene matches: 7. CDR3 in DNA: TGCGCCAGCAGCCTTCCCGGGACAGGTTACAATGAGCAGTTCTTC. Translating gives CASSLPGTGYNEQFF.

This clonotype appeared many times. This rearrangement joins TRBV5-1 to TRBJ2-7; 7 bases line up with TRBD1. The CDR3 is 15 amino acids. V dropped 3 bases and J dropped 1; count of bases not matched to a gene: 7. The V gene's germline CDR1 is SGHRS and CDR2 YFSETQ. The chain's CDR3 is CASSWGSGQSYEQYF. The CDR3 nucleotides are TGCGCCAGCAGCTGGGGATCGGGACAGTCCTACGAGCAGTACTTC.

This clonotype has more than one count but fewer than ten. The chain has TRBV20-1 and TRBJ1-5, with unresolved D. Germline-derived CDR1 and CDR2 are DFQATT and SNEGSKA (reference sequence). CDR3 length equals 15 residues. V gave up 4 bases and J gave up 0 bases, with 13 bases separating them. Written as DNA, the CDR3 is TGCAGTGCTATGAGGGTTGACGGTAGCAATCAGCCCCAGCATTTT. Translation: CSAMRVDGSNQPQHF.

This clonotype was observed a few times. The CDR3: CASSLARGGEQYF. The CDR3 coding sequence is TGCGCCAGCAGCTTGGCCCGGGGGGGAGAGCAGTACTTC. The chain couples TRBV5-1 to TRBJ2-7; 8 bases fit TRBD2. This CDR3 spans 13 amino acids. V lost 0 bases and J lost 7; bases outside the gene matches: 3. Germline CDR1 SGHRS, CDR2 YFSETQ.

CDR3 region: CASSLKGAVTDTQYF. The CDR3 nucleotides are TGTGCCAGCAGCTTAAAAGGAGCTGTTACAGATACGCAGTATTTT. The chain employs TRBV7-8 and TRBJ2-3; D remains unclear. V lost 2 bases and J 3 bases, leaving 12 bases between the germline ends. CDR1 SGHVS and CDR2 FQNEAQ come from the germline V gene. This CDR3 region has 15 residues. The full variable domain, with the rest looked up from reference TRBV7-8 and TRBJ2-3, is GAGVSQSPRYKVAKRGQDVALRCDPISGHVSLFWYQQALGQGPEFLTYFQNEAQLDKSGLPSDRFFAERPEGSVSTLKIQRTQQEDSAVYLCASSLKGAVTDTQYFGPGTRLTVL.

This clonotype came up many times. This chain links TRBV5-1 with TRBJ2-1; D is perhaps TRBD1 (5 bases). CDR1 SGHRS and CDR2 YFSETQ come from the germline V gene. The length of the CDR3 is 15 residues. Trimming cost V 0 bases and J 0 bases, with 7 bases left between them. CDR3 protein: CASSLARGSYNEQFF. CDR3 nucleotides: TGCGCCAGCAGCTTGGCAAGGGGCTCCTACAATGAGCAGTTCTTC.

This clonotype turned up a few times. The chain recombines TRBV10-3 with TRBJ2-7; 8 nucleotides match TRBD1. V shed 7 bases, J shed 1 base, and the junction held 6 bases outside the gene matches. CDR1 is ENHRY and CDR2 is SYGVKD in the germline V gene. This CDR3 has 14 residues. Here the CDR3 reads CAITTGVGSYEQYF. The CDR3 nucleotides are TGTGCCATCACGACAGGGGTAGGATCCTACGAGCAGTACTTC.

This rearrangement joins TRBV5-5 to TRBJ2-7; 10 bases fit TRBD2. The J segment lost 6 bases and the V segment lost 3 bases, leaving 9 bases of the junction unmatched. CDR1 SGHKS and CDR2 YYEKEE come from the germline V gene (reference sequence). The length of the CDR3 is 15 residues. The CDR3 region has the DNA TGTGCCAGCAGCTCCTCCGGGACTAGCGCCAGCGAGCAGTACTTC. This encodes CASSSSGTSASEQYF.